These 11 T cell receptor beta chains were all obtained from the same sample, sequenced in a study of tumor and adjacent non-tumor tissue in lung cancer. This sample's RNA came from whole unsorted tissue. Three rounds of nested PCR, following a modified ARM-PCR protocol, produced the TCRbeta library. TCRdb recomputed calls from the multiplex PCR reads with MiXCR, one row per CDR3 protein. Of about 78,000 distinct CDR3 sequences in the sample, 75% to 90% were seen once. Sequenced sample: lung tumor tissue. These receptors all stem from a woman aged 50 to 60 with non-small cell lung cancer.

Concerning this clonotype itself: One junction end disagrees with the germline gene, perhaps due to a read error. The gene calls are TRBV20-1 and TRBJ2-7, with 9 nucleotides matching TRBD2. Germline CDR1 is DFQATT and CDR2 is SNEGSKA (reference sequence). The CDR3 runs 14 residues. The CDR3 DNA follows: TGCAGTACCCCCCGACTAGCGGAGCCCTACGAGCACTACTTC. Amino acid sequence: CSTPRLAEPYEHYF.

Details on this clonotype: Germline is not matched at one junction end, which may reflect a read error. The chain carries TRBV4-1 and TRBJ1-6; D is unresolved. Germline values: CDR1 MGHRA, CDR2 YSYEKL. The CDR3 spans 13 residues. CDR3 bases: TGTGCCAGCAGCGGGCATCATAATTCACCCCTCCACTTT. Amino acid sequence: CASSGHHNSPLHF.

A remark on this clonotype: One end of the junction does not line up with germline, which may come from a read error. The genes are TRBV20-1 and TRBJ2-7; possibly TRBD1 or TRBD2 for D (6 bases each). Germline CDR1 is DFQATT and CDR2 is SNEGSKA (reference sequence). The CDR3 extends over 15 amino acids. The CDR3 region is CSTSLPTGFRHEQYF. The CDR3 DNA sequence: TGCAGTACTAGCCTCCCAACAGGGTTTCGACACGAGCAGTACTTC.

In the case of this clonotype: A read error may produce the germline difference seen at one junction end. The rearrangement links TRBV20-1 to TRBJ2-3, with 8 bases matching TRBD1. CDR1 DFQATT and CDR2 SNEGSKA come from the germline V gene (reference sequence). CDR3 length: 15 amino acids. The CDR3, as DNA: TGCAGTGCACGCCTCCATGACAGGGGTTCGGATACTCAGTATTTT. Translating it yields CSARLHDRGSDTQYF.

V is TRBV29-1 and J is TRBJ2-1; no clear D. There are 16 residues in the CDR3. CDR1 is SQVTM and CDR2 is ANQGSEA in the germline V gene. V lost 8 bases and J lost 3, with 23 bases in between. CDR3 sequence (DNA): TGCAGCATTAACCTTCCAGGCGCGAGAAGCTACAATGAGCAGTTCTTC. Translated, it gives CSINLPGARSYNEQFF.

Worth noting for this clonotype: Germline is not matched at one junction end, which may reflect a read error. The V call is TRBV4-1, the J call TRBJ2-1; 7 nucleotides line up with TRBD1. Germline V gene data show CDR1 as MGHRA and CDR2 as YSYEKL. This CDR3 has 17 amino acids. The CDR3 is CTSSHSGQEIHYNEQFF. The CDR3 DNA reads TGCACCAGCAGCCATTCCGGACAGGAGATACACTACAATGAGCAGTTCTTC.

This clonotype was counted between two and nine times. The chain recombines TRBV20-1 with TRBJ2-7, with 8 bases lining up with TRBD1. Unmatched junction bases numbered 9, after V lost 1 base and J lost 7 bases. Germline-derived CDR1 and CDR2 are DFQATT and SNEGSKA (reference sequence). This CDR3 region has 14 residues. This chain's CDR3 is CSARVGTGRLEQYF. CDR3 nucleotide sequence: TGCAGTGCTAGAGTCGGGACAGGTAGATTGGAGCAGTACTTC.

The V gene is TRBV6-5, the J gene TRBJ2-5; D is unclear. The V gene's germline CDR1 is MNHEY and CDR2 SVGAGI. This CDR3 has 15 amino acids. CDR3 DNA sequence: TGTACCGGCAGTTATGTCCTCACCCCGGGAGAGACCCAGTACTTC. Translating it yields CTGSYVLTPGETQYF.

This clonotype was seen once. This sequence joins TRBV20-1 and TRBJ1-6, with D hard to call. Per germline, CDR1 DFQATT and CDR2 SNEGSKA (reference sequence). V shed 7 bases and J shed 18 bases, with 22 bases lying between them. The CDR3 length is 12 residues. CDR3 loop: CSDHNGNPISHF. CDR3 coding DNA: TGCAGTGACCACAATGGGAACCCTATCTCCCACTTT.

This clonotype is a singleton in its sample. This clone may be a read error of a much larger clone one base away. A read error is likely, as this CDR3 ends without the conserved phenylalanine or tryptophan. V gene TRBV5-1 combines with J gene TRBJ2-7, with 9 positions matching TRBD1. Germline CDR1 reads SGHRS; CDR2 reads YFSETQ. V shed 4 bases, J shed 3 bases, and the junction held 8 bases outside the gene matches. The length of the CDR3 is 15 residues. CDR3: CASSPGTGFIYEQYY. The CDR3 nucleotides are TGCGCCAGCAGCCCGGGGACAGGGTTTATCTACGAGCAGTACTAC.

Turning to this clonotype: Here the CDR3 omits its conserved ending phenylalanine or tryptophan, so a read error is the likely source. The chain uses TRBV6-5 and TRBJ1-1, with D unresolved. Germline CDR1 MNHEY, CDR2 SVGAGI. The CDR3 has 14 residues. CDR3 sequence reads: CTSSTHEMNTEAFL. CDR3 coding DNA: TGTACCAGCAGCACACACGAAATGAACACTGAAGCTTTCCTT.